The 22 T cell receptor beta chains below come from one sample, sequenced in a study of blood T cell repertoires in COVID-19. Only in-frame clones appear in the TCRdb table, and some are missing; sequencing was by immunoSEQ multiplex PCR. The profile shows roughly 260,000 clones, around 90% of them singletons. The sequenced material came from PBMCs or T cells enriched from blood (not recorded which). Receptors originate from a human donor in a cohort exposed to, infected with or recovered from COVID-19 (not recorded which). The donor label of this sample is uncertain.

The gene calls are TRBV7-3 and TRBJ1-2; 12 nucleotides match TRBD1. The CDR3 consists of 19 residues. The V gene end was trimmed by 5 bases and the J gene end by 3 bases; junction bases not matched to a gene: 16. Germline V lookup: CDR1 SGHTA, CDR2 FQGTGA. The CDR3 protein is CASSHYPRDRGRLDYGYTF. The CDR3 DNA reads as TGTGCCAGCAGCCATTACCCCCGGGACAGGGGGCGATTAGACTATGGCTACACCTTC.

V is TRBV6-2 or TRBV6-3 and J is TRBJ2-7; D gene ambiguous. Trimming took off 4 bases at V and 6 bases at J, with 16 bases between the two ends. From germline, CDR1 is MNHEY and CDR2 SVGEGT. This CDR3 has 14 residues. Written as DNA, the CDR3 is TGTGCCAGCAGTTCCTCAGGCTTGTCGGGCGAGCAGTACTTC. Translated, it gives CASSSSGLSGEQYF.

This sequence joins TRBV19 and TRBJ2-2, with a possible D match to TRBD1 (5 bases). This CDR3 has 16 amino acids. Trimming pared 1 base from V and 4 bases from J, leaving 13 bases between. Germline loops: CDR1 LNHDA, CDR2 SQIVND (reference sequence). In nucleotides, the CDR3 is TGTGCCAGTAGTATAGTAGGGGTCAGAAGCACCGGGGAGCTGTTTTTT. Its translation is CASSIVGVRSTGELFF.

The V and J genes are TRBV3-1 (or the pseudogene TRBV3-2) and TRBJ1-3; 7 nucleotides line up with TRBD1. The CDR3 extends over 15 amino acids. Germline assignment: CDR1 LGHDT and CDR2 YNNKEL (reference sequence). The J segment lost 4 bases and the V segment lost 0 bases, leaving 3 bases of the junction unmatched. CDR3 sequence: CASSQEGGRGNTIYF. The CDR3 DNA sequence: TGTGCCAGCAGCCAAGAAGGGGGCCGCGGAAACACCATATATTTT.

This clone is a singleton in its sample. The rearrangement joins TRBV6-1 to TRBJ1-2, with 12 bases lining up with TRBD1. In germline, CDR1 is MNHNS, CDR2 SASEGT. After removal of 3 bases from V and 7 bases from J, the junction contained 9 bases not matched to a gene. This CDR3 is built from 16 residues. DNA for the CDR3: TGTGCCAGCAGTGACCCCATGGGACAGGGGGCGGGTGGCTACACCTTC. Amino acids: CASSDPMGQGAGGYTF.

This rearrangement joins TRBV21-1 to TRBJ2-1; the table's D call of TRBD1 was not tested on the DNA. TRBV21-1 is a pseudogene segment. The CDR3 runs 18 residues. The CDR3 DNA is TGTGCCAGCAGCAAAGATTTAGGGAGGGACAGGGACTACAATGAGCAGTTCTTC. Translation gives CASSKDLGRDRDYNEQFF.

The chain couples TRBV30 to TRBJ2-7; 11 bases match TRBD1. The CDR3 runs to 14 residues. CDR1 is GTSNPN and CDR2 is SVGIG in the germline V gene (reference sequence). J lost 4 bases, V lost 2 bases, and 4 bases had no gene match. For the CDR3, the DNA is TGTGCCTGGAGTCTTGGACAGGGGGCTTACGAGCAGTACTTC. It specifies CAWSLGQGAYEQYF.

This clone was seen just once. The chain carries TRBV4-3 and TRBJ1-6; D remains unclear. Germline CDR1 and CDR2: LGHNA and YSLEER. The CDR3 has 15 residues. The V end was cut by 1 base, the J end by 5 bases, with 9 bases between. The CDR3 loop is CASSQARNNNSPLHF. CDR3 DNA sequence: TGCGCCAGCAGCCAAGCCAGGAACAATAATTCACCCCTCCACTTT.

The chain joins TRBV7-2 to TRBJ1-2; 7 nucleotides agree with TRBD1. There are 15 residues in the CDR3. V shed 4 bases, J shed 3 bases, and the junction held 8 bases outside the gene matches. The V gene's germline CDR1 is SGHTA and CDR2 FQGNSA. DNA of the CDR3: TGTGCCAGCAGCTCGCCGGGCAGGGGGGACTATGGCTACACCTTC. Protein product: CASSSPGRGDYGYTF.

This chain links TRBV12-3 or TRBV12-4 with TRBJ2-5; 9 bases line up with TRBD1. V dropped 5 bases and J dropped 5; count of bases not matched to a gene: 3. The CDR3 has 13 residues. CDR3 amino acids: CASSHDRGETQYF. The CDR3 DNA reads TGTGCCAGCAGTCACGACAGGGGGGAGACCCAGTACTTC.

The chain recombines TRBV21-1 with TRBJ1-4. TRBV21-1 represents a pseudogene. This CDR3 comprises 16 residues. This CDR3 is CASSKERGGVNEKLFF. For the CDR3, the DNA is TGTGCCAGCAGCAAAGAGAGGGGGGGCGTTAATGAAAAACTGTTTTTT.

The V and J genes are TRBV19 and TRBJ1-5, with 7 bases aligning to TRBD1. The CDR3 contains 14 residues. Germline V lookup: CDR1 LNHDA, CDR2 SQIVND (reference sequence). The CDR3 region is CGTTTGNSNQPQHF. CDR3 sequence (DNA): TGTGGAACGACGACAGGGAATAGCAATCAGCCCCAGCATTTT.

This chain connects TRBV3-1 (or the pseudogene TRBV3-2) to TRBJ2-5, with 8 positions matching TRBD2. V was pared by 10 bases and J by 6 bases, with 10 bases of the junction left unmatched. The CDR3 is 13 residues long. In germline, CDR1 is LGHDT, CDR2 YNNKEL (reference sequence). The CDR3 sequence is CATKNSGAQTQYF. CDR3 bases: TGTGCCACCAAGAATAGCGGGGCCCAGACCCAGTACTTC.

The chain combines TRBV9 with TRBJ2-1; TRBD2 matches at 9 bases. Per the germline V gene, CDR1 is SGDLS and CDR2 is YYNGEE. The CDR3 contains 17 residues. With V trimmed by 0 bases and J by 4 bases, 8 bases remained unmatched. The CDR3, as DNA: TGTGCCAGCAGCGTAGACGGGCGGGGGGGCCCTTACAATGAGCAGTTCTTC. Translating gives CASSVDGRGGPYNEQFF.

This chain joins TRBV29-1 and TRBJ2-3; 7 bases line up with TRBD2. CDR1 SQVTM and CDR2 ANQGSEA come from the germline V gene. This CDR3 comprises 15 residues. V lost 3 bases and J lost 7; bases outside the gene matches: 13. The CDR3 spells CSVEGGGRARYTQYF. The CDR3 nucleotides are TGCAGCGTTGAGGGGGGAGGGAGGGCAAGGTATACGCAGTATTTT.

The CDR3 DNA reads as TGCGCCAGCAGTGACTTAATCAGGGGGCGCGGTGAAAAACTGTTTTTT. Its protein product is CASSDLIRGRGEKLFF. J is TRBJ1-4 and V is TRBV10-1, with 8 bases identical to TRBD1. The germline V gene has CDR1 WNHNN and CDR2 SYGVQD (reference sequence). After removal of 3 bases from V and 7 bases from J, the junction contained 10 bases not matched to a gene. This CDR3 is 16 amino acids long.

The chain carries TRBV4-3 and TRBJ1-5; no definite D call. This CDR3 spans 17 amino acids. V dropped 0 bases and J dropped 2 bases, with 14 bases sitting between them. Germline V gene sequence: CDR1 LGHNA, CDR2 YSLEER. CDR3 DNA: TGCGCCAGCAGCCAAGAATTGGGAGGAGCAGGCAATCAGCCCCAGCATTTT. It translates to CASSQELGGAGNQPQHF.

The CDR3 DNA reads TGTGCCAGCAGCTTAGACGGGACTGGAGGCCTCCCAGATACGCAGTATTTT. It is translated as CASSLDGTGGLPDTQYF. The genes are TRBV11-3 and TRBJ2-3; maybe TRBD2 (6 bases). Germline assignment: CDR1 SGHNT and CDR2 YENEEA. Deletions cut 0 bases from V and 4 bases from J, with 17 bases between. The CDR3 has 17 amino acids.

Written as DNA, the CDR3 is TGTGCCTGGGAACCGGGACAGTTTCCCTCTGGGGCCAACGTCCTGACTTTC. Its protein product is CAWEPGQFPSGANVLTF. The chain combines TRBV30 with TRBJ2-6, with 7 bases that match TRBD1. V was pared by 5 bases and J by 0 bases, with 10 bases of the junction left unmatched. The CDR3 has 17 amino acids. From germline, CDR1 is GTSNPN and CDR2 SVGIG (reference sequence).

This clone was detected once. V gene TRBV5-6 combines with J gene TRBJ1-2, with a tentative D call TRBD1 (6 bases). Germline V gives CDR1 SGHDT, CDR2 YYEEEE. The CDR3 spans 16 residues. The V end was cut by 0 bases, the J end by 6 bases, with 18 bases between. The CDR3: CASSLGPAGTSHGYTF. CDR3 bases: TGTGCCAGCAGCTTGGGCCCCGCCGGGACATCTCATGGCTACACCTTC.

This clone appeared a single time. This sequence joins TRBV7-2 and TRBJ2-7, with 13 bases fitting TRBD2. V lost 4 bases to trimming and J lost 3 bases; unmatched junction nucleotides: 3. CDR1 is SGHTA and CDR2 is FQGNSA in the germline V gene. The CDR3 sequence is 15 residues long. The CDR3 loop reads CASSSGTSGVYEQYF. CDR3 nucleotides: TGTGCCAGCAGCTCCGGGACTAGCGGGGTCTACGAGCAGTACTTC.

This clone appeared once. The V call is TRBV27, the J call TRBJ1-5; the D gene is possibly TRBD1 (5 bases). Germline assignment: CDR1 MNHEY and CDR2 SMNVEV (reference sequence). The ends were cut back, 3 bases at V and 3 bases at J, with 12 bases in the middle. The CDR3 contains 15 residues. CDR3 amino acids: CASSLGQGDNQPQHF. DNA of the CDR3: TGTGCCAGCAGTTTGGGGCAGGGTGACAATCAGCCCCAGCATTTT.